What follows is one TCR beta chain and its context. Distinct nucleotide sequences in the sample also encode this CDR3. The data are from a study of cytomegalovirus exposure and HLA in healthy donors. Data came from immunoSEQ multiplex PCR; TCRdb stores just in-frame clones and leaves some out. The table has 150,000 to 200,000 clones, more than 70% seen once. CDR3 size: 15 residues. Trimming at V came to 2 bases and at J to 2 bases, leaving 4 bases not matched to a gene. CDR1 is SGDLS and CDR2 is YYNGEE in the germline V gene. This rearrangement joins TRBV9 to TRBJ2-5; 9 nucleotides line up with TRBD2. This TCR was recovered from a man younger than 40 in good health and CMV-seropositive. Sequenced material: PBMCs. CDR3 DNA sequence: TGTGCCAGCAGCGTTCGGGCGGGGGGGCAAGAGACCCAGTACTTC. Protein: CASSVRAGGQETQYF. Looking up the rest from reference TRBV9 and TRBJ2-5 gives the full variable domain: DSGVTQTPKHLITATGQRVTLRCSPRSGDLSVYWYQQSLDQGLQFLIQYYNGEERAKGNILERFSAQQFPDLHSELNLSSLELGDSALYFCASSVRAGGQETQYFGPGTRLLVL.